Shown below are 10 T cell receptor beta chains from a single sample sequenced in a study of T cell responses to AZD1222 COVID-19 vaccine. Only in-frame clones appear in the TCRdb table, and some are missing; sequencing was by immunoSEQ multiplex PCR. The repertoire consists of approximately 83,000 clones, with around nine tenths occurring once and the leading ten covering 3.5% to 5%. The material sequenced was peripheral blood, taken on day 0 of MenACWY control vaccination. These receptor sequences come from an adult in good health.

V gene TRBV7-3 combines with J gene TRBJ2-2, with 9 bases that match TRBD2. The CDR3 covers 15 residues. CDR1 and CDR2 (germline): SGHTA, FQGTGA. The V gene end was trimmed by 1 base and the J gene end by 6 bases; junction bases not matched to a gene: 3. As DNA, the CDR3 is TGTGCCAGCAGCTTAAGCGGGACTAGCCCCGGGGAGCTGTTTTTT. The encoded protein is CASSLSGTSPGELFF.

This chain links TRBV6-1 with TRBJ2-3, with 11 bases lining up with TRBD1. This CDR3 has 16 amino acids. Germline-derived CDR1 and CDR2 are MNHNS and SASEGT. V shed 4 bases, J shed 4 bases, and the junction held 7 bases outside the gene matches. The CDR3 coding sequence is TGTGCCAGCAGTGTCTATCCGGGACAGGGGGCAGATACGCAGTATTTT. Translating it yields CASSVYPGQGADTQYF.

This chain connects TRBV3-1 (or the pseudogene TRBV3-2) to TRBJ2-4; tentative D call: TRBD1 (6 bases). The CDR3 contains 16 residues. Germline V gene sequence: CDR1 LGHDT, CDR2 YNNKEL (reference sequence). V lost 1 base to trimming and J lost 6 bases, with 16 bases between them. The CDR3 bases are TGTGCCAGCAGCCAAGCCAGTGACAGGTGGGGAAACATTCAGTACTTC. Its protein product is CASSQASDRWGNIQYF.

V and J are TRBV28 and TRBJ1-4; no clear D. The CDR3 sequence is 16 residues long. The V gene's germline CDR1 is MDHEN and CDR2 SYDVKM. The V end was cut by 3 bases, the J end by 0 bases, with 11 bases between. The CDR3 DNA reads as TGTGCCAGCAGTTTTTGGACTCTGTCAACTAATGAAAAACTGTTTTTT. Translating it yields CASSFWTLSTNEKLFF.

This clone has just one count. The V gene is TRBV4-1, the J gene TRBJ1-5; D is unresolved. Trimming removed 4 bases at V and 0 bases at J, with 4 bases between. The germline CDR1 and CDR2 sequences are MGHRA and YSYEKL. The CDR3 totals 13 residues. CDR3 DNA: TGCGCCAGCAGCCGAGGTAGCAATCAGCCCCAGCATTTT. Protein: CASSRGSNQPQHF.

The CDR3 DNA follows: TGTGCCTCCAGAGTATCTGGGGCCAACGTCCTGACTTTC. This translates into CASRVSGANVLTF. The chain uses TRBV14 and TRBJ2-6, with D unresolved. V lost 11 bases and J lost 1, with 9 bases in between. CDR1 and CDR2 (germline): SGHDN, FVKESK. This CDR3 has 13 residues.

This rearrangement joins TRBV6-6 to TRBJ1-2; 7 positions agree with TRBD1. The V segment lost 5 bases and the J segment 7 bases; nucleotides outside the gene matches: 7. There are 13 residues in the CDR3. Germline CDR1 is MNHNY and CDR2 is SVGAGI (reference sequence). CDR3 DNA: TGTGCCAGCAGTCCGACAGGGAGCTCTGGCTACACCTTC. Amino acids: CASSPTGSSGYTF.

CDR3 in DNA: TGTGCCTGGGGCGGGGGGAATGAAAAACTGTTTTTT. Protein sequence: CAWGGGNEKLFF. The J gene is TRBJ1-4, the V gene TRBV30; D might be TRBD1 (5 bases). The germline CDR1 and CDR2 sequences are GTSNPN and SVGIG (reference sequence). V was trimmed by 5 bases and J by 5 bases, leaving 9 bases between them. There are 12 residues in the CDR3.

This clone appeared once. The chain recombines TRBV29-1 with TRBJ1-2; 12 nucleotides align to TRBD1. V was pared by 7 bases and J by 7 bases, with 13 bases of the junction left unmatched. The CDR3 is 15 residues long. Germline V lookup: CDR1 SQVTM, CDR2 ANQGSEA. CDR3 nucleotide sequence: TGCAGCGCCGGCCCGGGACAGGGGGCGAAAGGTGGCTACACCTTC. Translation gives CSAGPGQGAKGGYTF.

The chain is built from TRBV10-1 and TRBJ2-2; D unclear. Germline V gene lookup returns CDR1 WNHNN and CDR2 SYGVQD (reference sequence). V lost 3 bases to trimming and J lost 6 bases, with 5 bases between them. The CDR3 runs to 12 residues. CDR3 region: CASSDGSGELFF. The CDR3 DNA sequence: TGCGCCAGCAGTGACGGTTCCGGGGAGCTGTTTTTT.